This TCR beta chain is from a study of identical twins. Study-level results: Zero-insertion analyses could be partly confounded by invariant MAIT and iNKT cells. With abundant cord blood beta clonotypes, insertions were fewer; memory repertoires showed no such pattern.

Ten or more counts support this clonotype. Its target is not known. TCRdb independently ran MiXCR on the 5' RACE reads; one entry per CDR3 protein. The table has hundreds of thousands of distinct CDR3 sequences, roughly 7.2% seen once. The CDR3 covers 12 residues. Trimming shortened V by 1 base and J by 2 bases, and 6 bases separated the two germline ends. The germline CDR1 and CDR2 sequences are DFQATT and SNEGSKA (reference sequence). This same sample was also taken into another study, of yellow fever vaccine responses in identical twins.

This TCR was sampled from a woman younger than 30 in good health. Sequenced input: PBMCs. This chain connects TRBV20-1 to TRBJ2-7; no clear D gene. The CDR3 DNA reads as TGCAGTGCTAGAGCTTCGACCTACGAGCAGTACTTC. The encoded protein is CSARASTYEQYF.